This T cell receptor beta chain comes out of a study of T cell responses to AZD1222 COVID-19 vaccine. Using immunoSEQ multiplex PCR, the repertoire was profiled, and TCRdb retains in-frame clones only, with some absent. The data show about 210,000 clones, around 94% seen once. CDR3 length: 12 amino acids. The ends lost 4 bases at V and 9 bases at J; junction bases unmatched: 3. Source: peripheral blood, taken 28 days after the second dose of the MenACWY control vaccine. This TCR was recovered from an adult who received the MenACWY meningococcal vaccine as a control. The chain recombines TRBV12-3 or TRBV12-4 with TRBJ2-4; 7 bases are shared with TRBD2. CDR3 sequence (DNA): TGTGCCAGCAGTTGGGACTACCGCATTCAGTACTTC. This translates into CASSWDYRIQYF.